This T cell receptor (beta chain) is drawn from a study of OX40 agonist ivuxolimab in advanced cancers. Turning to the overall study: Ivuxolimab was an agonistic, fully human IgG2 monoclonal antibody directed against OX40 (CD134), a costimulatory receptor. In the dose-escalation cohort, around four fifths of patients were male, and the mean age was roughly 60 years, with a range of about 23 to 80. Of the roughly 52 dose-escalation patients, hepatocellular carcinoma was present in approximately 20, melanoma in approximately 15, renal cell carcinoma in 9 and head and neck cancer in 9. The purpose of peripheral TCRbeta sequencing was to test whether ivuxolimab changed TCR sequence diversity and led to clonal T-cell expansion. Intravenous ivuxolimab was administered to patients every 2 weeks at six dose levels: 0.01, 0.1, 0.3, 1.5, 3 and 10 mg/kg. Prior anti-PD-1, anti-PD-L1 or anti-CTLA-4 therapy was permitted, and approximately 40% of dose-escalation patients had received checkpoint inhibitors. The paper covers the monotherapy dose-escalation part of the phase I ivuxolimab trial, which included N of about 50 patients. Partial responses occurred in three dose-escalation patients: two with cutaneous melanoma and one with hepatocellular carcinoma. Study-level results and caveats: At doses of 0.1 to 3.0 mg/kg, clonal expansion of both CD4+ and CD8+ blood T cells was observed from baseline to week 6. Partial responders in the 0.1-3.0 mg/kg groups had among the lowest normalized peripheral clonal expansion, especially among CD8+ T cells. The antigen specificity of the peripheral T cells that underwent clonal expansion was not determined. After ivuxolimab, CD8+ T cells had more expanded clones than CD4+ T cells on average. Low levels of normalized T-cell clonal expansion were also seen in some nonresponding patients.

Patients with a history of autoimmune disease or receiving systemic immunosuppression were excluded from the trial. Peripheral blood for TCR sequencing was collected from all dose cohorts at baseline, on cycle 4 day 1, and on cycle 7 day 1. The samples were taken from a phase I, first-in-human, multicenter, open-label dose-escalation trial of ivuxolimab. Adults with locally advanced or metastatic melanoma, renal cell carcinoma, hepatocellular carcinoma or head and neck squamous cell carcinoma were enrolled in the trial. CD4+ and CD8+ T cells were sorted separately from peripheral blood before TCR sequencing. For sequencing of the TCRbeta CDR3 region, genomic DNA was extracted from the sorted cells. The immunoSEQ Assay was used to sequence the TCRbeta CDR3 regions. What TCRdb holds here is the immuneACCESS table cut down to in-frame rearrangements. Part of the clones is not present; checked against another copy, under half of the missing clones reflect an unresolved V gene, and the others are unexplained. This sample has about 33,000 clones in its table, and around 84% of those were observed once. The biggest ten clones account for 9% to 15% of the sample.

In the case of this clone: This receptor's antigen is unknown. No much larger clone is present one base from it, and per-base qualities are unavailable.

The specimen was CD4+ or CD8+ T cells sorted from blood, collected in a trial of the OX40 agonist ivuxolimab. The origin of this receptor is an adult with an advanced solid tumor such as melanoma, head and neck, liver or kidney cancer.

CDR3 region: CASSDPNSLGEAFF. The DNA sequence reads TGTGCCAGCAGCGACCCCAACAGTTTAGGTGAAGCTTTCTTT. The chain links TRBV6-5 with TRBJ1-1; the D segment cannot be called with confidence. V is shortened by 6 bases, J by 7 bases, and the region joining them spans 18 bases. CDR1 and CDR2 (MNHEY, SVGAGI) derive from the germline V gene. From the cysteine up to the phenylalanine, the CDR3 has a length of 14 residues. Just the 42-base CDR3 DNA is kept, in frame starting at base 1.